The entry below gives a single TCR beta chain sequence along with its context. Its antigen target is currently unknown. The input lacks base qualities; no much larger clone sits a single base away. TRIzol reagent was used to extract blood RNA from unsorted whole blood, while the DNeasy Blood & Tissue kit provided the germline DNA. At the time of sampling, the patients had chronic HBV infection and had not received any treatment. Before surgery, roughly 4 milliliters of peripheral blood were collected into K2EDTA tubes. TCRbeta-specific cDNA was reverse-transcribed from approximately 460 ng total RNA using a constant-region primer and ProtoScript II reverse transcriptase. TCRbeta libraries were built with three nested multiplex PCR rounds, a slightly modified ARM-PCR procedure. Each of the first two PCR rounds ran for approximately 10 cycles and used multiplex TRBV1-TRBV30 forward primers together with a Cbeta reverse primer. Sample barcodes and Illumina adapters were added in a final 25-cycle PCR with Deep VentR polymerase. Before sequencing, amplicons of 200-500 bp were purified from gel using a QIAquick gel extraction kit. An Illumina HiSeq 2500 was used to sequence the TCRbeta amplicons, generating 250-bp paired-end reads. In the authors' own workflow: Reads were quality-trimmed with Trimmomatic v0.33, and paired reads were merged with FLASH v1.2.11 to recover full CDR3 sequences. V, D and J germline segments were assigned to the rearranged TCRbeta sequences by MiGEC v1.2.1b. Clonotype statistics and Shannon-Wiener diversity indices were calculated with VDJtools v1.0.0. To reduce sampling bias, subsequent analyses other than the diversity analysis used only the 250 most abundant clonotypes in each sample. In-frame beta chains were kept once TCRdb had trimmed the public reads at Q25 with fastp and called clones with MiXCR. When rows share a CDR3 protein, they turn into one entry using the most common DNA and genes. None of the V and J calls come from the authors' own analysis; TCRdb made them. This sample is represented by fewer than 350,000 distinct CDR3 sequences; about 60% of them were singletons. Of the sample, roughly 9% is held by the ten largest clones.

This entry is derived from a study of tumor-infiltrating lymphocytes in primary liver carcinoma (TCRdb year 2017). With respect to the entire study: Four or five patients with histopathologically diagnosed primary liver carcinoma underwent surgical resection in China between 2015 and March 2016. The study combined TCRbeta repertoire sequencing, expression microarrays and whole-exome sequencing across five regions of each liver tumor, with adjacent normal tissue and blood. Hepatocellular carcinoma (four) or combined HCC and intrahepatic cholangiocarcinoma (one) was present in the five patients, who were three men and two women aged 30 to 69 years. High reproducibility was observed for the technical replicate repertoires, with mean shared-clone rates approximately 0.9 and correlation coefficients above 0.95. Tumors of the five patients were stage T1-T3 N0M0 with maximum diameters of about 4 to 10 cm. A total of around 35 specimens from 5 patients went through TCRbeta repertoire sequencing, namely 25 tumor regions, 5 adjacent noncancerous liver tissues and 5 peripheral blood samples. Samples yielded roughly 3.5 to 7.13 million productive TCRbeta reads; read depth did not differ significantly between tissue types.

General findings and caveats noted by the study authors: Repertoire overlap was found to be higher between tumor regions (mean around 36%) than between tumor-adjacent (roughly 17%) or tumor-blood (around 15%) pairs, consistent with antigen-driven expansion. A significantly larger repertoire fraction was made up by the top 250 clones in tumors than in blood (p = 0.039). Only the TCR beta chain was sequenced, which likely underestimates true repertoire diversity because unpaired alpha chains were not captured. Because the samples were bulk and unsorted, CD4+ and CD8+ T cell repertoires could not be compared. The study included only four to six patients, and the authors note findings should be validated in a larger study.

V sheds 1 base and J sheds 1 base, leaving 10 bases between their ends. Including cysteine and phenylalanine, the CDR3 has 15 amino acids. Only the CDR3 portion is preserved as DNA: 45 bases, with reading frame beginning at the first base. The sequence was collected from a man between 35 and 55 years old with primary liver carcinoma and hepatitis B virus infection. Sequencing was carried out using peripheral blood. Rearrangement joined TRBV12-3 or TRBV12-4 to TRBJ1-1; possibly the D gene is TRBD1, per 6 matching bases. The CDR3 in this case is CASSLESGQNTEAFF. The DNA sequence is TGTGCCAGCAGTTTAGAATCGGGACAGAACACTGAAGCTTTCTTT.